A selection of T cell receptor beta chains follows, all from one sample in a study of T cell changes during pregnancy in multiple sclerosis. Sequenced by immunoSEQ multiplex PCR; TCRdb stores in-frame clones only, minus some. The table includes 30,000 to 40,000 clones, 91% detected once. The specimen comprised CD4+ T cells from peripheral blood mononuclear cells, sampled in the third trimester of pregnancy. These receptors all stem from a female donor in good health, enrolled as a control in a pregnancy study. Each CDR3 is given with its conserved first and last residue. The order of the fields is clone size, V gene, J gene, CDR3 protein. Clone size is not always given. Where it is, it says once, few, many or a class for expanded clones.

>.|TRBV9|TRBJ2-1
CASSVVCFCGQYEQFF
>.|TRBV2|TRBJ2-7
CASRGQGKGYEQYF
>.|TRBV6-1|TRBJ1-5
CATTGTSLREPQHF
>few|TRBV28|TRBJ2-3
CASSWAGAGGTDTQYF
>.|TRBV2|TRBJ1-2
CASRSQGASYGYTF
>once|TRBV29-1|TRBJ2-5
CSVGTAGMGGTQYF
>.|TRBV2|TRBJ2-2
CASRADRVNTGELFF
>.|TRBV11-3|TRBJ2-2
CASSPRQGANTGELFF
>.|TRBV19|TRBJ1-5
CASSPWGHDISNQPQHF
>.|TRBV7-3|TRBJ2-7
CASSLAGGNNYEQYF
>.|TRBV27|TRBJ1-5
CASSTALQPQHF
>.|TRBV10-2|TRBJ2-4
CASKGGGGKNIQYF
>.|TRBV4-2|TRBJ1-1
CASSHGGRGGEAFF
>.|TRBV5-1|TRBJ2-5
CASSYGTSKETQYF